This T cell receptor beta chain was profiled in a study of T cells in Graves' hyperthyroidism and ophthalmopathy. V was clipped by 3 bases and J by 0 bases, with 9 bases between them. Germline V gene lookup returns CDR1 MNHEY and CDR2 SVGEGT. This CDR3 has 16 amino acids. The hyperthyroidism was newly diagnosed and had lasted under 2 months; the patients were aged 18 to 65. Used for diagnoses were clinical symptoms, serum thyroxine and TRAb, thyroid ultrasound and orbital computed tomography. RNA transcripts were the template for amplifying TCR beta CDR3 regions. First-round RT-PCR of the TCR CDR3 relied on the HTBI primer set. TCRdb analysed the multiplex PCR reads with MiXCR anew, one entry per CDR3 protein. Found here are 550,000 to 800,000 distinct CDR3 sequences, about 16% of them singletons; the top ten hold around 7.7%.

Source material: blood. The J gene is TRBJ2-6, the V gene TRBV6-2 or TRBV6-3; D gene ambiguous. The origin of this receptor is a man in his late teens or twenties with Graves' hyperthyroidism. CDR3 loop: CASSYNTFSGANVLTF. The CDR3 DNA reads TGTGCCAGCAGTTATAACACCTTCTCTGGGGCCAACGTCCTGACTTTC.